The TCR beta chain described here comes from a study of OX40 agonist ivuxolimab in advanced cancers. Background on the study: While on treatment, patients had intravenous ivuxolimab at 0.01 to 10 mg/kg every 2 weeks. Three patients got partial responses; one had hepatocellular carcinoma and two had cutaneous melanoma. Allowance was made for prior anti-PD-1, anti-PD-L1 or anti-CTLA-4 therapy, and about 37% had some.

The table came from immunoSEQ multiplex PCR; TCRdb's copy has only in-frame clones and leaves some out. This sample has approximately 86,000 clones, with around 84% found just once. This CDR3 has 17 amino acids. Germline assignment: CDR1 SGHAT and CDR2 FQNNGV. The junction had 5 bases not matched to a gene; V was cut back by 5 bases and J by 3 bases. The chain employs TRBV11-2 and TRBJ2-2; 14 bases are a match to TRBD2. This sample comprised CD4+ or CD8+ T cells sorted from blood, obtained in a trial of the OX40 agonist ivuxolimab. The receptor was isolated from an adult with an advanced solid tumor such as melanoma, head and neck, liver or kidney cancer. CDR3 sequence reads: CASSRLAGGPDTGELFF. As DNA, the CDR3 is TGTGCCAGCAGCCGACTAGCGGGAGGGCCGGACACCGGGGAGCTGTTTTTT.